This TCR beta chain was obtained from a study of T cell repertoires in cytomegalovirus infection. Study background: CMV infection and matching HLA type were both indicated by public TCR beta signatures.

The table lists this clonotype with many counts. Its target is not known. V was pared by 5 bases and J by 10 bases, with 6 bases of the junction left unmatched. CDR1 and CDR2 from the germline V gene are SEHNR and FQNEAQ (reference sequence). The CDR3 runs to 14 residues. Whole-study findings and limits: The cumulative frequency of public TCR beta families distinguished individuals who carried CMV together with the relevant HLA. There were HLA-C-restricted CMV-specific TCR beta clonotypes dominating the ex vivo response.

TCRdb re-called the reads with MiXCR, one entry per CDR3 protein. The profile shows fewer than 80,000 distinct CDR3 sequences, around 3.5% of them singletons. This clonotype was obtained from a human donor in good health (CMV status not recorded). Some clones in this sample may be carry-over from other donors' samples. The chain employs TRBV7-9 and TRBJ2-1; 12 bases align to TRBD2. Material for sequencing was PBMCs. CDR3 residues: CASSPGTSGLEQFF. The DNA of the CDR3 is TGTGCCAGCAGCCCGGGGACTAGCGGGCTAGAGCAGTTCTTC.